Below, 32 T cell receptor beta chains from the same sample are listed, as sequenced in a study of Graves' ophthalmopathy and Graves' hyperthyroidism. RNA transcripts were the source from which TCR beta CDR3 regions were amplified. HTBI-primed RT-PCR formed the first round, and a multiplex PCR formed the second. In TCRdb, the multiplex PCR reads were re-called with MiXCR into one record per CDR3 protein. The sample has 650,000 to 800,000 distinct CDR3 sequences, more than 40% seen once. Input material: peripheral blood. The receptors originated from an adult man with Graves' ophthalmopathy.

The rearrangement uses TRBV19 and TRBJ2-5, with a tentative D call TRBD1 (6 bases). This CDR3 is built from 14 residues. From germline, CDR1 is LNHDA and CDR2 SQIVND (reference sequence). Deletions cut 3 bases from V and 9 bases from J, with 17 bases between. CDR3 DNA: TGTGCCAGTAGTATTGTCGGCAGGGGAAGTCCCCAGTACTTC. Translating gives CASSIVGRGSPQYF.

This clonotype showed up many times. CDR3 coding DNA: TGTGCCAGCAGGGGGGCGGACAATTCACCCCTCCACTTT. Translation: CASRGADNSPLHF. The chain couples TRBV27 to TRBJ1-6; tentatively, D is TRBD1 (6 bases). The CDR3 is 13 residues long. Trimming removed 6 bases from V and 7 bases from J, with 10 bases in between. CDR1 is MNHEY and CDR2 is SMNVEV in the germline V gene (reference sequence).

This clonotype was seen at least ten times. The chain carries TRBV29-1 and TRBJ2-5; TRBD1 aligns across 9 bases. Trimming took 3 bases from V and 3 from J; bases not matched to a gene: 2. CDR3 length: 13 amino acids. Germline CDR1 is SQVTM and CDR2 is ANQGSEA. The CDR3 region is CSVERDREETQYF. CDR3 nucleotide sequence: TGCAGCGTTGAGCGGGACAGGGAAGAGACCCAGTACTTC. Combining the CDR3 with reference TRBV29-1 and TRBJ2-5 gives the whole variable domain SAVISQKPSRDICQRGTSLTIQCQVDSQVTMMFWYRQQPGQSLTLIATANQGSEATYESGFVIDKFPISRPNLTFSTLTVSNMSPEDSSIYLCSVERDREETQYFGPGTRLLVL.

This clonotype was seen ten or more times. The rearrangement joins TRBV5-1 to TRBJ2-5; 8 nucleotides align to TRBD2. The germline CDR1 and CDR2 sequences are SGHRS and YFSETQ. Trimming cost V 0 bases and J 0 bases; bases outside gene matches: 7. The CDR3 is 17 residues long. The CDR3 nucleotides read TGCGCCAGCAGCTTGGGAGCGAGCGGGAGTTACCAAGAGACCCAGTACTTC. As protein: CASSLGASGSYQETQYF.

The J gene is TRBJ1-2, the V gene TRBV20-1; D may be TRBD1 (5 bases). CDR3 length: 15 residues. Between the trimmed V and J ends, which lost 5 bases and 5 bases, there was a span of 21 bases. Germline-derived CDR1 and CDR2 are DFQATT and SNEGSKA (reference sequence). The CDR3 protein is CSAARGGWNHYGYTF. In DNA, the CDR3 is TGCAGTGCTGCCCGGGGGGGTTGGAACCATTATGGCTACACCTTC.

To note about this clonotype: This sequence may be a read error, since a much larger clone differs from it by one base. The chain uses TRBV3-1 and TRBJ2-7, with unresolved D. Germline V CDR1 and CDR2: LGHDT, YNNKEL (reference sequence). V was trimmed by 0 bases and J by 6 bases, leaving 6 bases between them. This CDR3 contains 12 residues. Written as DNA, the CDR3 is TGTGCCAGCAGCCAAGAGCGTTTCGAGCAGTACTTC. Protein: CASSQERFEQYF.

This clonotype was seen more than once but under ten times. This clone may be a read error of a much larger clone one base away. The chain couples TRBV24-1 to TRBJ1-6, with a possible D match to TRBD1 (5 bases). CDR1 and CDR2 (germline): KGHDR, SFDVKD. The CDR3 length is 13 residues. The CDR3 nucleotides read TGTGCCAGCAGTGGGGGGGATAATTCACCCCTCCACTTT. Protein sequence: CASSGGDNSPLHF.

This clonotype was observed a handful of times. This chain joins TRBV24-1 and TRBJ2-3; D is undetermined. The V gene lost 1 base and the J gene lost 4 bases, with 5 bases spanning the gap. CDR1 KGHDR and CDR2 SFDVKD come from the germline V gene. This CDR3 spans 13 amino acids. The CDR3 protein is CATSDFPSDTQYF. The CDR3 DNA reads TGTGCCACCAGTGATTTCCCCTCAGATACGCAGTATTTT.

In this sample, this clonotype turned up many times. This chain connects TRBV2 to TRBJ1-6, with 7 nucleotides matching TRBD1. Germline trimming cut 4 bases from V and 7 bases from J; bases unmatched to any gene: 1. Germline CDR1 is SNHLY and CDR2 is FYNNEI. CDR3 length equals 13 residues. The CDR3: CASSVRGNSPLHF. CDR3 nucleotide sequence: TGTGCCAGCAGTGTCAGGGGGAATTCACCCCTCCACTTT.

This clonotype was recorded many times. The chain has TRBV20-1 and TRBJ1-1; D perhaps matches TRBD1 (5 bases). Trimming took 3 bases from V and 5 from J, leaving 10 bases between them. From germline, CDR1 is DFQATT and CDR2 SNEGSKA (reference sequence). The CDR3 loop spans 12 amino acids. CDR3 bases: TGCAGTGCTAGCCAGGGCGCGACTGAAGCTTTCTTT. Its protein product is CSASQGATEAFF.

This chain connects TRBV24-1 to TRBJ1-2; TRBD1 is a possible D gene (6 bases). The V end lost 6 bases, the J end lost 8 bases, and 15 bases lay between the germline ends. The CDR3 totals 13 residues. Germline lookup yields CDR1 KGHDR and CDR2 SFDVKD. DNA for the CDR3: TGTGCCACCAGTTTCCCGGGGGCGGGAGGCTACACCTTC. Translation: CATSFPGAGGYTF.

Note on this clonotype: Sequence at one end of the junction differs from germline and may be a read error. This rearrangement joins TRBV7-2 to TRBJ2-2; D gene uncertain. Germline V gene data show CDR1 as SGHTA and CDR2 as FQGNSA. The CDR3 loop spans 18 amino acids. CDR3 residues: CAGSLGPPFPNPPGELFF. In DNA form, the CDR3 reads TGTGCCGGCAGCTTAGGGCCCCCGTTCCCGAACCCACCCGGGGAGCTGTTTTTT. Filled out from reference TRBV7-2 and TRBJ2-2, the complete variable domain reads GAGVSQSPSNKVTEKGKDVELRCDPISGHTALYWYRQSLGQGLEFLIYFQGNSAPDKSGLPSDRFSAERTGGSVSTLTIQRTQQEDSAVYLCAGSLGPPFPNPPGELFFGEGSRLTVL.

As regards this clonotype: A single base separates this from a much larger clone, so it may be a read error. The genes are TRBV20-1 and TRBJ2-5; 7 bases are shared with TRBD1. V gave up 4 bases and J gave up 4 bases; unmatched junction bases: 6. The germline gives CDR1 DFQATT, CDR2 SNEGSKA (reference sequence). There are 13 residues in the CDR3. CDR3 sequence: CSAIGGYLETQYF. In nucleotides, the CDR3 is TGCAGTGCTATAGGGGGCTATTTAGAGACCCAGTACTTC.

The gene calls are TRBV7-9 and TRBJ2-7, with D possibly being TRBD1 or TRBD2 (6 bases each). In germline, CDR1 is SEHNR, CDR2 FQNEAQ (reference sequence). The CDR3 totals 14 residues. V was trimmed by 8 bases and J by 2 bases, leaving 16 bases between them. CDR3 sequence (DNA): TGTGCCAGCGACCCCGGGGGCGCGGCCTACGAGCAGTACTTC. Translated: CASDPGGAAYEQYF.

The chain uses TRBV24-1 and TRBJ2-5, with a possible D match to TRBD2 (6 bases). Germline-derived CDR1 and CDR2 are KGHDR and SFDVKD. This CDR3 is built from 12 residues. The V end lost 4 bases, the J end lost 7 bases, and 9 bases lay between the germline ends. The CDR3 nucleotides are TGTGCCACCAGTGAGGGTAGCGGGACCCAGTACTTC. Residues: CATSEGSGTQYF.

Only one count was recorded for this clonotype. This chain uses TRBV9 with TRBJ1-5; no firm D call. The CDR3 has 12 residues. Germline V lookup: CDR1 SGDLS, CDR2 YYNGEE. The V end was cut by 10 bases, the J end by 0 bases, with 8 bases between. In nucleotides, the CDR3 is TGTGCCCGCGCGGATAGCAATCAGCCCCAGCATTTT. Translation: CARADSNQPQHF. The full variable domain, in which reference TRBV9 and TRBJ1-5 provide the parts outside the CDR3, is DSGVTQTPKHLITATGQRVTLRCSPRSGDLSVYWYQQSLDQGLQFLIQYYNGEERAKGNILERFSAQQFPDLHSELNLSSLELGDSALYFCARADSNQPQHFGDGTRLSIL.

J is TRBJ1-2 and V is TRBV2; a weak D match, TRBD1 (5 bases). Germline CDR1 reads SNHLY; CDR2 reads FYNNEI. CDR3 length: 11 amino acids. V was shortened by 8 bases and J by 8 bases, with 12 bases between the two germline ends. The CDR3 coding sequence is TGTGCCAGCGGACCCCGACAGGGCTACACCTTC. This translates into CASGPRQGYTF.

In this sample, this clonotype turned up a few times. This chain joins TRBV7-8 and TRBJ2-7, with TRBD2 matching 8 bases. Losses at the gene ends were 3 bases for V and 3 bases for J; bases not matched to a gene: 7. This CDR3 is 15 amino acids long. Germline V gene data show CDR1 as SGHVS and CDR2 as FQNEAQ. The CDR3 coding sequence is TGTGCCAGCAGCTTCTTTCCTAGCGGGTTCTACGAGCAGTACTTC. Protein: CASSFFPSGFYEQYF.

This clonotype was detected a few times. V and J are TRBV7-8 and TRBJ2-1, with D tentatively TRBD2 (5 bases). The germline gives CDR1 SGHVS, CDR2 FQNEAQ. CDR3 size: 12 residues. V lost 5 bases to trimming and J lost 10 bases, with 12 bases between them. The CDR3 sequence: CASSVSSIEQFF. In DNA, the CDR3 is TGTGCCAGCAGCGTTTCTAGCATAGAGCAGTTCTTC.

The V call is TRBV10-3, the J call TRBJ2-6; the D gene is possibly TRBD2 (5 bases). The V end lost 4 bases, the J end lost 3 bases, and 7 bases lay between the germline ends. The germline gives CDR1 ENHRY, CDR2 SYGVKD. The CDR3 extends over 14 amino acids. CDR3 in amino acids: CAISGGLGANVLTF. In DNA, the CDR3 is TGTGCCATCAGTGGAGGGCTTGGGGCCAACGTCCTGACTTTC.

V usage is TRBV7-2 and J usage is TRBJ1-1; TRBD1 might be the D (6 bases). The CDR3 runs to 17 residues. The V end lost 0 bases, the J end lost 3 bases, and 17 bases lay between the germline ends. CDR1 and CDR2 from the germline V gene are SGHTA and FQGNSA. CDR3 in DNA: TGTGCCAGCAGCTTAGCTTTAATGTGGGGGGCAGACACTGAAGCTTTCTTT. As protein: CASSLALMWGADTEAFF.

A note on this clonotype: It may be a read error: a sequence one base away is much more abundant. The rearrangement links TRBV25-1 to TRBJ1-6; D gene ambiguous. The CDR3 covers 16 residues. Germline CDR1 reads MGHDK; CDR2 reads SYGVNS. As DNA, the CDR3 is TGTGCCAGCAGTGAAGCCCGGCGCCAATCGAATTCAGCCCTCCACTTT. This translates into CASSEARRQSNSALHF. Supplemented by reference TRBV25-1 and TRBJ1-6, the full variable domain reads EADIYQTPRYLVIGTGKKITLECSQTMGHDKMYWYQQDPGMELHLIHYSYGVNSTEKGDLSSESTVSRIRTEHFPLTLESARPSHTSQYLCASSEARRQSNSALHFGNGTRLTVT.

This rearrangement joins TRBV12-3 or TRBV12-4 to TRBJ2-5; TRBD2 matches at 13 bases. The CDR3 covers 14 residues. Trimming cost V 6 bases and J 5 bases; bases outside gene matches: 3. The CDR3 DNA follows: TGTGCCAGCAGAACGACTAGCGGGGGGGAGACCCAGTACTTC. Translation: CASRTTSGGETQYF.

The rearrangement links TRBV4-3 to TRBJ2-7; 8 nucleotides line up with TRBD1. The germline CDR1 and CDR2 sequences are LGHNA and YSLEER. The V and J ends lost 3 bases and 4 bases, in that order; junction bases with no gene match: 8. CDR3 length: 15 amino acids. The CDR3 DNA reads as TGCGCCAGCAGCCACAATACAGGGGGTTCTTACGAGCAGTACTTC. Amino acid sequence: CASSHNTGGSYEQYF.

This rearrangement joins TRBV20-1 to TRBJ2-2, with 7 bases identical to TRBD2. CDR3 length equals 14 residues. Germline CDR1 DFQATT, CDR2 SNEGSKA (reference sequence). Germline trimming cut 6 bases from V and 8 bases from J; bases unmatched to any gene: 12. CDR3 bases: TGCAGTGCCATACTGGGGGGGATGCTTGGGGAGCTGTTTTTT. Encoded protein: CSAILGGMLGELFF.

This clonotype was detected many times. The chain links TRBV5-1 to TRBJ1-2; 10 bases are shared with TRBD1. The CDR3 has 13 amino acids. The trim removed 8 bases at V and 3 bases at J, leaving 4 bases unmatched. Germline lookup yields CDR1 SGHRS and CDR2 YFSETQ. CDR3 DNA sequence: TGCGCCAGTTCCGGGACAGGGGACTATGGCTACACCTTC. Protein product: CASSGTGDYGYTF.

A few counts support this clonotype. The chain recombines TRBV10-3 with TRBJ1-1, with D tentatively TRBD1 (5 bases). Germline V gene lookup returns CDR1 ENHRY and CDR2 SYGVKD. The ends were cut back, 10 bases at V and 1 base at J, with 16 bases in the middle. The CDR3 has 14 residues. In DNA, the CDR3 is TGTGCCAGCACGGCAGGGTTCGCGAACACTGAAGCTTTCTTT. It yields the protein CASTAGFANTEAFF.

This clonotype was counted ten times or more. The CDR3 region is CASSSTGGAGANVLTF. CDR3 sequence (DNA): TGTGCCAGCAGCTCAACAGGGGGCGCTGGGGCCAACGTCCTGACTTTC. The chain has TRBV7-3 and TRBJ2-6, with 9 bases fitting TRBD1. The germline CDR1 and CDR2 sequences are SGHTA and FQGTGA. This CDR3 is built from 16 residues. With 4 bases clipped from V and 2 bases from J, the junction kept 3 bases outside the gene matches.

The chain recombines TRBV11-3 with TRBJ1-1; D unresolved. CDR3 length: 17 amino acids. Germline V gene sequence: CDR1 SGHNT, CDR2 YENEEA. V lost 0 bases to trimming and J lost 0 bases, with 14 bases between them. DNA of the CDR3: TGTGCCAGCAGCTTAGAGCTTCGGTTGGGAATGAACACTGAAGCTTTCTTT. This encodes CASSLELRLGMNTEAFF.

Turning to this clonotype: The CDR3 end shows no conserved phenylalanine or tryptophan, and so a read error is likely. The limits of the CDR3 on the DNA are not certain, so only TCRdb's listed CDR3 is given. The rearrangement uses TRBV10-3 and TRBJ1-6; the DNA was not used to check the table's D call, TRBD1. The CDR3 spans 9 residues, counting both ends. Germline CDR1 is ENHRY and CDR2 is SYGVKD. The CDR3 reads CAGRGSSLS.

In its sample, this clonotype was seen many times. The V call is TRBV2, the J call TRBJ1-2; TRBD1 might be the D (6 bases). This CDR3 comprises 14 residues. V lost 4 bases and J 0 bases, leaving 9 bases between the germline ends. Germline-derived CDR1 and CDR2 are SNHLY and FYNNEI. The CDR3 loop is CASSVYRANYGYTF. The CDR3 nucleotides are TGTGCCAGCAGTGTTTACAGGGCTAACTATGGCTACACCTTC. The complete variable domain, with remaining parts taken from reference TRBV2 and TRBJ1-2, reads EPEVTQTPSHQVTQMGQEVILRCVPISNHLYFYWYRQILGQKVEFLVSFYNNEISEKSEIFDDQFSVERPDGSNFTLKIRSTKLEDSAMYFCASSVYRANYGYTFGSGTRLTVV.

The chain couples TRBV7-3 to TRBJ2-6; D assignment may be TRBD1 or TRBD2 (5 bases each). CDR3 length equals 16 residues. Germline V gene sequence: CDR1 SGHTA, CDR2 FQGTGA. V lost 5 bases and J lost 4, with 15 bases in between. The CDR3 protein is CASSARESTGANVLTF. DNA of the CDR3: TGTGCCAGCAGCGCCAGGGAGTCCACCGGGGCCAACGTCCTGACTTTC.